This TCR beta chain comes out of a study of OX40 agonist ivuxolimab in advanced cancers. Study summary: Approximately 41% of patients had received prior checkpoint inhibitor therapy. Two patients with cutaneous melanoma and one with hepatocellular carcinoma, three in total, showed partial responses. Overall study results and limits: At 0.1 to 3.0 mg/kg, CD4+ and CD8+ blood T cells expanded clonally by week 6. Antigen targets of the expanded peripheral T cells went undetermined.

Assay: immunoSEQ multiplex PCR; the TCRdb copy retains only in-frame clones and omits some. This sample has tens of thousands of clones; around four fifths occur once, and the top ten carry under 2%. A few counts support this clone. Its antigen is not identified. CDR1 is ENHRY and CDR2 is SYGVKD in the germline V gene. V gave up 10 bases and J gave up 5 bases; unmatched junction bases: 7. The CDR3 has 15 amino acids. This chain joins TRBV10-3 and TRBJ2-4; 14 bases match TRBD2. The source of this sequence is an adult with an advanced solid tumor such as melanoma, head and neck, liver or kidney cancer. The material sequenced was CD4+ or CD8+ T cells sorted from blood, taken in a trial of the OX40 agonist ivuxolimab. The DNA of the CDR3 is TGTGCCACCAACCCGACTAGCGGGAGGGAAAACATTCAGTACTTC. Residues: CATNPTSGRENIQYF.